This T cell receptor (beta chain) was sequenced in a study of blood T cell repertoires in COVID-19. The overall study: Collection of acute and convalescent COVID-19 samples took place in the United States, Italy and Spain. Sources were T cells, B-cell-depleted T cells, or PBMCs; the material itself was cDNA or gDNA.

Seattle researchers signed up patients amid active infection and tracked them longitudinally. The CDR3 covers 13 residues. Trimming removed 5 bases from V and 8 bases from J, with 15 bases in between. From germline, CDR1 is MNHNY and CDR2 SVGAGI (reference sequence). How the authors handled the data: Estimation of nucleated cell counts relied on the amplification of reference gene primers. Method: immunoSEQ multiplex PCR; TCRdb's copy keeps in-frame clones and lacks some. V, J and clone size are taken as reported in that table, and D and trimming were inferred from the DNA itself. Of roughly 150,000 clones listed, roughly 85% were seen once; the top ten hold more than 5%.

The specimen sequenced was peripheral blood. The TCR was taken from a woman aged 45-65 years with COVID-19, enrolled during active disease. The chain has TRBV6-6 and TRBJ1-1; the D is unclear. CDR3 nucleotide sequence: TGTGCCAGCAGTCCTGGCCTGTTACGCGAAGCTTTCTTT. Translation gives CASSPGLLREAFF.